A selection of T cell receptor beta chains follows, all from one sample in a study of OX40 agonist ivuxolimab in advanced cancers. Only in-frame clones appear in the TCRdb table, and some are missing; sequencing was by immunoSEQ multiplex PCR. The data show around 16,000 clones, 80% to 90% seen once. The starting material was CD4+ or CD8+ T cells sorted from blood, obtained in a trial of the OX40 agonist ivuxolimab. These receptors were collected from an adult with an advanced solid tumor such as melanoma, head and neck, liver or kidney cancer. CDR3s include the opening cysteine and the closing phenylalanine or tryptophan. The D gene is left open where the match is weak. Clone size is stated in some rows and not others, as once, few, many or a class when expanded.

abundance: once; d_gene: -; v_gene: TRBV6-6; j_gene: TRBJ2-2; CDR3aa: CASSKQGAGELFF; CDR3nt: TGTGCCAGCAGCAAACAGGGCGCCGGGGAGCTGTTTTTT
abundance: -; d_gene: TRBD1; v_gene: TRBV7-9; j_gene: TRBJ2-7; CDR3aa: CASSLVLRDRGNEQYF; CDR3nt: TGTGCCAGCAGCTTAGTATTAAGGGACAGGGGAAACGAGCAGTACTTC
abundance: -; d_gene: -; v_gene: TRBV4-2; j_gene: TRBJ2-2; CDR3aa: CASSHPSASANTGELFF; CDR3nt: TGTGCCAGCAGCCACCCCTCGGCTAGCGCGAACACCGGGGAGCTGTTTTTT
abundance: -; d_gene: -; v_gene: TRBV18; j_gene: TRBJ1-5; CDR3aa: CASSRQEDQPQHF; CDR3nt: TGTGCCAGCTCACGACAGGAGGATCAGCCCCAGCATTTT
abundance: -; d_gene: TRBD1; v_gene: TRBV5-4; j_gene: TRBJ1-2; CDR3aa: CASSPGTGQGYGYTF; CDR3nt: TGTGCCAGCAGCCCAGGGACAGGGCAGGGGTATGGCTACACCTTC
abundance: -; d_gene: TRBD1; v_gene: TRBV27; j_gene: TRBJ1-1; CDR3aa: CASSGPTGGPMNTEAFF; CDR3nt: TGTGCCAGCAGTGGCCCGACAGGGGGTCCGATGAACACTGAAGCTTTCTTT
abundance: -; d_gene: -; v_gene: TRBV6-5; j_gene: TRBJ2-7; CDR3aa: CASSYSSRSYEQYF; CDR3nt: TGTGCCAGCAGTTATTCCAGCAGGTCCTACGAGCAGTACTTC
abundance: -; d_gene: TRBD1; v_gene: TRBV7-8; j_gene: TRBJ2-2; CDR3aa: CASSLDTGGRTGELFF; CDR3nt: TGTGCCAGCAGCTTAGATACAGGGGGCCGTACCGGGGAGCTGTTTTTT
abundance: -; d_gene: TRBD1; v_gene: TRBV5-6; j_gene: TRBJ1-4; CDR3aa: CASSLLDRAPNEKLFF; CDR3nt: TGTGCCAGCAGCTTGCTGGACAGGGCCCCTAATGAAAAACTGTTTTTT
abundance: -; d_gene: TRBD2; v_gene: TRBV7-2; j_gene: TRBJ2-1; CDR3aa: CASSLGVSGFSYNEQFF; CDR3nt: TGTGCCAGCAGCTTAGGGGTTAGCGGGTTCTCCTACAATGAGCAGTTCTTC
abundance: -; d_gene: -; v_gene: TRBV18; j_gene: TRBJ1-4; CDR3aa: CASSPGGAQEKLFF; CDR3nt: TGTGCCAGCTCACCAGGGGGGGCCCAGGAAAAACTGTTTTTT
abundance: -; d_gene: TRBD2; v_gene: TRBV14; j_gene: TRBJ2-5; CDR3aa: CASSQGALAGGETQYF; CDR3nt: TGTGCCAGCAGCCAAGGGGCCCTAGCGGGCGGGGAGACCCAGTACTTC
abundance: -; d_gene: TRBD1; v_gene: TRBV19; j_gene: TRBJ1-1; CDR3aa: CASRQGAANTEAFF; CDR3nt: TGTGCCAGTAGGCAGGGGGCAGCGAACACTGAAGCTTTCTTT
abundance: -; d_gene: -; v_gene: TRBV28; j_gene: TRBJ2-7; CDR3aa: CASSLYGTYEQYF; CDR3nt: TGTGCCAGCAGTTTATACGGGACCTACGAGCAGTACTTC
abundance: -; d_gene: -; v_gene: TRBV9; j_gene: TRBJ2-7; CDR3aa: CASSRDTVYEQYF; CDR3nt: TGTGCCAGCAGCAGGGACACCGTCTACGAGCAGTACTTC
abundance: once; d_gene: -; v_gene: TRBV5-4; j_gene: TRBJ1-3; CDR3aa: CASSSAQRGAGGNTIYF; CDR3nt: TGTGCCAGCAGCTCCGCCCAACGGGGGGCAGGTGGAAACACCATATATTTT
abundance: few; d_gene: -; v_gene: TRBV30; j_gene: TRBJ1-2; CDR3aa: CAWSLSGENYGYTF; CDR3nt: TGTGCCTGGAGTTTGTCAGGTGAAAACTATGGCTACACCTTC